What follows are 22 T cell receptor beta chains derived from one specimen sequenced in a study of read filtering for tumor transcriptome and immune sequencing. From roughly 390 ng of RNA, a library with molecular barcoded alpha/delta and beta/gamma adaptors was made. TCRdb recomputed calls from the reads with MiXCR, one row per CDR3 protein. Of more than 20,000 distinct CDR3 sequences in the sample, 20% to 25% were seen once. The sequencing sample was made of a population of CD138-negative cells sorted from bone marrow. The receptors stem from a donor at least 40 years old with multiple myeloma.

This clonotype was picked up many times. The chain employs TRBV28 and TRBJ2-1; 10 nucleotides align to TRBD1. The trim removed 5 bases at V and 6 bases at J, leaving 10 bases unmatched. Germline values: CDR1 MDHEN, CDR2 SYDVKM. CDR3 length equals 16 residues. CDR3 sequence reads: CASSRPPGQGTNEQFF. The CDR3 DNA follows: TGTGCCAGCAGTCGTCCCCCGGGACAGGGGACCAATGAGCAGTTCTTC.

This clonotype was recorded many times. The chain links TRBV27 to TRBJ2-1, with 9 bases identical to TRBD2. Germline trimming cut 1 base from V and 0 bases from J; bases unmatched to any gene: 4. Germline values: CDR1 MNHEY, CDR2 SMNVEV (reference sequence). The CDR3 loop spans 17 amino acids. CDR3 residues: CASSLLASGASYNEQFF. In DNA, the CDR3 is TGTGCCAGCAGTTTATTGGCTAGCGGGGCCTCCTACAATGAGCAGTTCTTC.

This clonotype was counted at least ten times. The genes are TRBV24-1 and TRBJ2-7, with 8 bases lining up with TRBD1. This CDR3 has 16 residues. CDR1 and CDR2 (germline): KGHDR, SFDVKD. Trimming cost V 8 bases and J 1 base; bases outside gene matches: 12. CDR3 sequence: CATTIGNRGESYEQYF. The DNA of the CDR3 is TGTGCCACCACAATAGGGAACAGGGGGGAGTCCTACGAGCAGTACTTC.

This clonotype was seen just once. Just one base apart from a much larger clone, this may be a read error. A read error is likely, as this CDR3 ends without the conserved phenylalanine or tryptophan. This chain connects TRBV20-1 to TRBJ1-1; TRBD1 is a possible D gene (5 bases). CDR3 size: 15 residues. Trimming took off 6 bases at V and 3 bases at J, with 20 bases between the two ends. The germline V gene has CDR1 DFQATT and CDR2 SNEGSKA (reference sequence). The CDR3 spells CSASLSGGGDTEAFS. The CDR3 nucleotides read TGCAGTGCCTCACTCTCGGGGGGAGGAGACACTGAAGCTTTCTCT.

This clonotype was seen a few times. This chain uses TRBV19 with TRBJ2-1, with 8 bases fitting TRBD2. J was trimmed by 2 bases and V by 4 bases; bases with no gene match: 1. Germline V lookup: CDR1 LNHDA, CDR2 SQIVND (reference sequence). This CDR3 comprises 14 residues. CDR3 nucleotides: TGTGCCAGTAGTACGGGACTAGCCTACAATGAGCAGTTCTTC. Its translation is CASSTGLAYNEQFF.

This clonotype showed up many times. The CDR3 DNA follows: TGTGCCACCAGTGATCTCTCTACTAGCACAGATACGCAGTATTTT. It is translated as CATSDLSTSTDTQYF. The chain carries TRBV24-1 and TRBJ2-3; no clear D gene. Germline V gene data show CDR1 as KGHDR and CDR2 as SFDVKD. This CDR3 contains 15 residues. V was trimmed by 3 bases and J by 0 bases, leaving 9 bases between them.

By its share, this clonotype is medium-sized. CDR3 sequence: CAISGGVSNNEQFF. The CDR3 DNA reads TGTGCCATCAGTGGAGGTGTCTCGAACAATGAGCAGTTCTTC. This rearrangement joins TRBV10-3 to TRBJ2-1; D is uncertain. Trimming removed 4 bases at V and 5 bases at J, with 12 bases between. Germline CDR1 is ENHRY and CDR2 is SYGVKD. CDR3 length: 14 amino acids.

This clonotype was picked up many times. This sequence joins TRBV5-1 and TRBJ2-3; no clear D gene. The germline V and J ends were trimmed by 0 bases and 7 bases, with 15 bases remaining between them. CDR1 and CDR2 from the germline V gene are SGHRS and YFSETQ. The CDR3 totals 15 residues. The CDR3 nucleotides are TGCGCCAGCAGCTTGGACATCGCGAATATGAATACGCAGTATTTT. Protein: CASSLDIANMNTQYF.

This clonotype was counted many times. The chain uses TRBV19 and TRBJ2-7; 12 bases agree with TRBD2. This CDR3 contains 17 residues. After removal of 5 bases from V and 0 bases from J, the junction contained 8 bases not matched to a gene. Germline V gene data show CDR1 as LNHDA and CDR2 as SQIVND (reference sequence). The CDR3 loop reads CASSPNLAGGPSYEQYF. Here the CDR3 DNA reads TGTGCCAGTAGTCCGAATCTAGCGGGAGGGCCCTCCTACGAGCAGTACTTC.

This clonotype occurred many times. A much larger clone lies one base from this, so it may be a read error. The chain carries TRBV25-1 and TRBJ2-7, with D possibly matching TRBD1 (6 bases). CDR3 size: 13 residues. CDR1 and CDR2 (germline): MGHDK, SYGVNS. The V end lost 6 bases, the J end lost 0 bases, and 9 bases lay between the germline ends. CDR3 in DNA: TGTGCCAGCAGGGCGACAGGCTCCTACGAGCAGTACTTC. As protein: CASRATGSYEQYF.

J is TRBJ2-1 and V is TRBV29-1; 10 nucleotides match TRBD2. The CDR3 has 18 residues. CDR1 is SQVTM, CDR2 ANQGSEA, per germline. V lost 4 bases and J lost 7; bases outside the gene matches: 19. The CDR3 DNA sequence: TGCAGCGTTGGGGGACTAGCGCGAACCTCCTTACTTCGGAATGAGCAGTTCTTC. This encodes CSVGGLARTSLLRNEQFF.

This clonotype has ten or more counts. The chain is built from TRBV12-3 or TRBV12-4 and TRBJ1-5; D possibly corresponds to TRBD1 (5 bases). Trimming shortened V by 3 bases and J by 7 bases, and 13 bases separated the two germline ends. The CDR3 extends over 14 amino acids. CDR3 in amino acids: CASSFGQVVQPQHF. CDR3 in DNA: TGTGCCAGCAGTTTCGGACAAGTGGTCCAGCCCCAGCATTTT.

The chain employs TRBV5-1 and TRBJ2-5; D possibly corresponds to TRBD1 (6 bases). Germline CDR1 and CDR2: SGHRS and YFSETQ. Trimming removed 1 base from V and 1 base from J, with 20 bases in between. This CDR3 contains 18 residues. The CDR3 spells CASSLRGITGRGQETQYF. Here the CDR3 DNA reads TGCGCCAGCAGCTTGAGGGGGATAACGGGGAGAGGCCAAGAGACCCAGTACTTC.

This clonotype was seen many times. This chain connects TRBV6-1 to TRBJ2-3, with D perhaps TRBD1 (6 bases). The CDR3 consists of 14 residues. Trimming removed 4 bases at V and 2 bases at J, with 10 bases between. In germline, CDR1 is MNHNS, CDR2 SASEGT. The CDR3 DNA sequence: TGTGCCAGCAGTGTGGCAGGGGCCACAGATACGCAGTATTTT. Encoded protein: CASSVAGATDTQYF.

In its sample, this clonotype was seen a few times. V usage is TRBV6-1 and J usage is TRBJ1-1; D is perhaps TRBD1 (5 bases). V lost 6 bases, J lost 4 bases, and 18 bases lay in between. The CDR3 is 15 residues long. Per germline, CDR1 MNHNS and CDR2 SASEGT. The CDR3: CASRDQGPLSTEAFF. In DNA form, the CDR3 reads TGTGCCAGCAGGGATCAGGGCCCGCTTAGCACTGAAGCTTTCTTT.

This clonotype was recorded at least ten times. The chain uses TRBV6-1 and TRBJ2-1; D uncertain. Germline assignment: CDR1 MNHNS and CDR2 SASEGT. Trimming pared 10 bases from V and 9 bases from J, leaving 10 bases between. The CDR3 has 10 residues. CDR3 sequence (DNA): TGTGCCACCAATGGCGGTGAGCAGTTCTTC. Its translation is CATNGGEQFF.

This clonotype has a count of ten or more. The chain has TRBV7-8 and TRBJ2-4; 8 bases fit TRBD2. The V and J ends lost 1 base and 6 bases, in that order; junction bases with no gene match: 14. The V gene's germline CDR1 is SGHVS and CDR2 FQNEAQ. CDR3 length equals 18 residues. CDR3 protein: CASSLGSSGYLGLNIQYF. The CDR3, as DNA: TGTGCCAGCAGCTTAGGTTCTAGCGGGTATCTCGGGCTAAACATTCAGTACTTC. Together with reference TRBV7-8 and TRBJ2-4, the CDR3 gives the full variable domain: GAGVSQSPRYKVAKRGQDVALRCDPISGHVSLFWYQQALGQGPEFLTYFQNEAQLDKSGLPSDRFFAERPEGSVSTLKIQRTQQEDSAVYLCASSLGSSGYLGLNIQYFGAGTRLSVL.

CDR3 region: CASSPFFGAASYEQYF. The CDR3 DNA reads TGCGCCAGCAGCCCATTCTTTGGAGCGGCCTCCTACGAGCAGTACTTC. This chain links TRBV4-1 with TRBJ2-7; TRBD2 might be the D (5 bases). Trimming stripped 4 bases from V and 0 bases from J, with 16 bases between. Germline CDR1 and CDR2: MGHRA and YSYEKL. The CDR3 sequence is 16 residues long.

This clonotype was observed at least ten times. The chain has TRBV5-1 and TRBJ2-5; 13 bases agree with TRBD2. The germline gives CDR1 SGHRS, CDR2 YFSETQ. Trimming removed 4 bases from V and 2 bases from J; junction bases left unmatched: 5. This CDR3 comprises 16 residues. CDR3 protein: CASSRTSGSVQETQYF. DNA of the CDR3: TGCGCCAGCAGCAGGACTAGCGGGAGCGTTCAAGAGACCCAGTACTTC.

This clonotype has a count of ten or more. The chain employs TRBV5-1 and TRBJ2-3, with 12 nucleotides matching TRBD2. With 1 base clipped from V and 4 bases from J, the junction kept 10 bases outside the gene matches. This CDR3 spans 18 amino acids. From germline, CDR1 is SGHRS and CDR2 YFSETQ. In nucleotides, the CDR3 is TGCGCCAGCAGCTTGAGGGCTAGCGGGAGGGCCGCGCCAGATACGCAGTATTTT. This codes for CASSLRASGRAAPDTQYF.

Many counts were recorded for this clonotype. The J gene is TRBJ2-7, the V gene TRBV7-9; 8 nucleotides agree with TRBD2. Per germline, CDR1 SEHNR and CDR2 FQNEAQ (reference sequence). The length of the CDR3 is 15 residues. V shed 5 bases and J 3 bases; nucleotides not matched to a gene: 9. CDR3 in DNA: TGTGCCAGCAGCCCTGGTTTAGCGGGACGCTACGAGCAGTACTTC. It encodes CASSPGLAGRYEQYF.

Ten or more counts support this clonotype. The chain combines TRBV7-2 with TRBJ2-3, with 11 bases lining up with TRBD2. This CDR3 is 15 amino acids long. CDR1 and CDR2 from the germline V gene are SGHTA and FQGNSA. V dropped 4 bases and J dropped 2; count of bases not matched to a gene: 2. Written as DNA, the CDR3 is TGTGCCAGCAGCTCGGGACTAGCGGCCACAGATACGCAGTATTTT. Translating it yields CASSSGLAATDTQYF.